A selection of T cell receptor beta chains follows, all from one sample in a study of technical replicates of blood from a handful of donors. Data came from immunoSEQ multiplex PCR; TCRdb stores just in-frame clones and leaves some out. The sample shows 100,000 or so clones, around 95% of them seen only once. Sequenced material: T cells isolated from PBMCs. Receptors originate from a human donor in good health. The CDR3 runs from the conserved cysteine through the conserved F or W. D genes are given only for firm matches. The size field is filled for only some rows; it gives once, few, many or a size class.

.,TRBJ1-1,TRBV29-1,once,TGCAGCGTTGAAACCGGAGGCACTGAAGCTTTCTTT,CSVETGGTEAFF
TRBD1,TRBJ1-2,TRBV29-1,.,TGCAGCGTTGATAAGGGGACAGGGAACTATGGCTACACCTTC,CSVDKGTGNYGYTF
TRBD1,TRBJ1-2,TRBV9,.,TGTGCCAGCAGCCAGGGGGCAGTTGGCTACACCTTC,CASSQGAVGYTF
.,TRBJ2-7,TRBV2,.,TGTGCCAGCAGTGGAATAGGGGAAAGCTCGAAGTACTTC,CASSGIGESSKYF
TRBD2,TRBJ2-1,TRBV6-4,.,TGTGCCAGCACTAGACTAGCGGGAGTCCCCTACAATGAGCAGTTCTTC,CASTRLAGVPYNEQFF
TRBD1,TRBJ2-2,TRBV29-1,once,TGCAGCGGGACAGGGCGAGCGGGCACCGGGGAGCTGTTTTTT,CSGTGRAGTGELFF
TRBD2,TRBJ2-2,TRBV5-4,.,TGTGCCAGCAGCTCCCCGGGACTAGGAAACGGGGAGCTGTTTTTT,CASSSPGLGNGELFF
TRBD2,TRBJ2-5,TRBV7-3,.,TGTGCCAGCAGCTTTAGCGGGGGGGCCGGAGAGACCCAGTACTTC,CASSFSGGAGETQYF
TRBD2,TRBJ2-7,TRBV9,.,TGTGCCAGCAGCGTCGCCGGACTAGCGGGAAACTACGAGCAGTACTTC,CASSVAGLAGNYEQYF
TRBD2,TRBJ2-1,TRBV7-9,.,TGTGCCAGCAGCTTAAGCGGGGACAATGAGCAGTTCTTC,CASSLSGDNEQFF
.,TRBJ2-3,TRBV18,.,TGTGCCAGCTCACGGGCGGGGACGGATACGCAGTATTTT,CASSRAGTDTQYF
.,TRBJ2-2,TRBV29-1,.,TGCAGCGTCCAGGGCACCGGGGAGCTGTTTTTT,CSVQGTGELFF
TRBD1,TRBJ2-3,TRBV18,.,TGTGCCAGCTCACCGGTCCGGGGACAGAGCACAGATACGCAGTATTTT,CASSPVRGQSTDTQYF
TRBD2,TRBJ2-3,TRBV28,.,TGTGCCAGCAGTTTTAGGCGCCTAGCGGTTTTTACAGATACGCAGTATTTT,CASSFRRLAVFTDTQYF
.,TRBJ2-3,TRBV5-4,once,TGTGCCAGCAGCTTGGACAGGGATACGCAGTATTTT,CASSLDRDTQYF
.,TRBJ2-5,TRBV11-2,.,TGTGCCAGCAGCTTTAGCGGCCAAGAGACCCAGTACTTC,CASSFSGQETQYF
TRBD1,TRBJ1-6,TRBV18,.,TGTGCCAGCTCAAATGCAGGGGGCGGGGATTCACCCCTCCACTTT,CASSNAGGGDSPLHF
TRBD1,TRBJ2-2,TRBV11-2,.,TGTGCCAGCAGCCCCGACAGGGGCGGACCCACCGGGGAGCTGTTTTTT,CASSPDRGGPTGELFF
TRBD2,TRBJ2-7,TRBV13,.,TGTGCCAGCAGCTTAATTCGGACTAGCGCTAAGGGTCCCCCGCTTATGGAGCAGTACTTC,CASSLIRTSAKGPPLMEQYF
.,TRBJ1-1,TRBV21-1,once,TGTGCCAGCAGCAAGCAGGTGGTCGGCACTGAAGCTTTCTTT,CASSKQVVGTEAFF
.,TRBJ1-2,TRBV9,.,TGTGCCAGCAGCGCCGCAGGGGAACCCTATGGCTACACCTTC,CASSAAGEPYGYTF
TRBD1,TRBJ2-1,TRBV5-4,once,TGTGCCAGCAGCCTAAACCCGGGACAGGGGGCCGGTATAATGCAGTTCTTC,CASSLNPGQGAGIMQFF
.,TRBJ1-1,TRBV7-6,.,TGTGCCAGCAGCCGAGGAGAGAACACTGAAGCTTTCTTT,CASSRGENTEAFF
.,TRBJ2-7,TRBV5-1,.,TGCGCCAGCAGCTTGGGCGAGGCATACTCCTACGAGCAGTACTTC,CASSLGEAYSYEQYF
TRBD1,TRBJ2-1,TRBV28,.,TGTGCCAGCAACCCTAGAGGACAGGGGAAAAGAAATGAGCAGTTCTTC,CASNPRGQGKRNEQFF
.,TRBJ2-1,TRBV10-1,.,TGCGCCAGCAGTGAGTCGCCGGGCTACAATGAGCAGTTCTTC,CASSESPGYNEQFF
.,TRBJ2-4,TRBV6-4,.,TGTGCCAGCAGAGACAGACTACAAAACATTCAGTACTTC,CASRDRLQNIQYF
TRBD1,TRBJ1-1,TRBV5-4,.,TGTGCCAGCAGCTCACAGGGGGCGCGCGCTTTCTTT,CASSSQGARAFF
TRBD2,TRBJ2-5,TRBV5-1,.,TGCGCCAGCAGCTTCGGACTAGCGGGGGTCCAAGAGACCCAGTACTTC,CASSFGLAGVQETQYF
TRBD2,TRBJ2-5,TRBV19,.,TGTGCCAGTAGTCCGTTCCTATCCTTACGGGAGGAAGGGGAGACCCAGTACTTC,CASSPFLSLREEGETQYF
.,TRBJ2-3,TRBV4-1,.,TGCGCCAGCAGCCTAGAGCAGGGTTGGAACCCAGATACGCAGTATTTT,CASSLEQGWNPDTQYF
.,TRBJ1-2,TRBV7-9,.,TGTGCCAGCAGCTCAGTTAACTATGGCTACACCTTC,CASSSVNYGYTF
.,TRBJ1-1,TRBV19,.,TGTGCCAGTAGTAAGGACAAGAACACTGAAGCTTTCTTT,CASSKDKNTEAFF
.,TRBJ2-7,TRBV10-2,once,TGCGCCAGCAGCCAGGCTCACTACGAGCAGTACTTC,CASSQAHYEQYF
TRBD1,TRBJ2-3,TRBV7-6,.,TGTGCCAGCAGCTTAGGGACAGGGGGCCGAGATACGCAGTATTTT,CASSLGTGGRDTQYF
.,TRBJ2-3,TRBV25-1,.,TGTGCCAGCAGTGCTTTAGATACGCAGTATTTT,CASSALDTQYF
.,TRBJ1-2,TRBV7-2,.,TGTGCCAGCAGCCTACACAACAGGGAGTACACCTTC,CASSLHNREYTF
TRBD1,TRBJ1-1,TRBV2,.,TGTGCCAGCCCAAAAGGGACAGCACGAGGGACTGAAGCTTTCTTT,CASPKGTARGTEAFF
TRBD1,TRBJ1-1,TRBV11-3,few,TGTGCCAGCAGCCCAGGCACAGGGGCGAGGACTGAAGCTTTCTTT,CASSPGTGARTEAFF
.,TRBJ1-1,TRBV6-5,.,TGTGCCAGCAGTTACCAGGGAGGGATCACTGAAGCTTTCTTT,CASSYQGGITEAFF
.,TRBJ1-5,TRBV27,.,TGTGCCAGCAGTTTTCGGCTAGATCAGCCCCAGCATTTT,CASSFRLDQPQHF
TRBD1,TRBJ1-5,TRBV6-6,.,TGTGCCAGCAGGTCCGACAGGGAGTTCAATCAGCCCCAGCATTTT,CASRSDREFNQPQHF